This paragraph covers one T cell receptor (beta chain) sequence. Its target is not known. The data derive from a study of T-cell memory formation after mild COVID-19. On the study more broadly: TCR clusters showed largely donor specificity. Study-wide findings and caveats: Clones contracting across day 15 to 85 had a balanced CD4/CD8 profile; later expanding clones leaned CD4+. There were some responding clones in pre-infection memory, which suggested that cross-reactive memory had joined.

TCRdb passed the 5' RACE reads through MiXCR, listing each CDR3 protein once. The repertoire holds 200,000 to 300,000 distinct CDR3 sequences, approximately 9% seen once, with around 23% in the top ten. Germline trimming cut 5 bases from V and 5 bases from J; bases unmatched to any gene: 7. The germline gives CDR1 SEHNR, CDR2 FQNEAQ (reference sequence). The CDR3 extends over 14 amino acids. The sequence came from a man aged 18 to 35 who had mild COVID-19 (a few samples of this study predate the infection). Cell type and time point are not known. The genes are TRBV7-9 and TRBJ2-5; 8 bases are shared with TRBD1. Sequencing was performed on PBMCs or a T cell subset sorted from them (not recorded which). The CDR3 region is CASSPDRGSETQYF. CDR3 in DNA: TGTGCCAGCAGCCCTGACAGGGGCAGTGAGACCCAGTACTTC. The full variable domain, its missing parts supplied by reference TRBV7-9 and TRBJ2-5, is DTGVSQNPRHKITKRGQNVTFRCDPISEHNRLYWYRQTLGQGPEFLTYFQNEAQLEKSRLLSDRFSAERPKGSFSTLEIQRTEQGDSAMYLCASSPDRGSETQYFGPGTRLLVL.